This is a list of T cell receptor beta chains from one sample in a study of CD8 T cells in ankylosing spondylitis. TCRdb passed the 5' RACE reads through MiXCR, listing each CDR3 protein once. Among roughly 350,000 distinct CDR3 sequences listed, less than 10% were seen once. The sample comprised blood, either unsorted or a sorted T cell fraction (not recorded which). Every receptor here comes from a male donor with ankylosing spondylitis. The CDR3 runs from the conserved cysteine through the conserved F or W. D genes are given only for firm matches. Expanded clones get a size class; other rows say once, few or many, or leave the size out.

>TRBV7-2|TRBD2|TRBJ2-2|.
TGTGCCAGCAGCTTCGGGACTAGCGGGATCTTCACCGGGGAGCTGTTTTTT
CASSFGTSGIFTGELFF
>TRBV15|TRBD2|TRBJ2-3|many
TGTGCCACCAGCAAGCACCTTCAAGGCGGGAGCGTCGCAGATACGCAGTATTTT
CATSKHLQGGSVADTQYF
>TRBV2|.|TRBJ1-5|few
TGTGCCAGCAGTGAAGTAGGGGGGCATGGTCAGCCCCAGCATTTT
CASSEVGGHGQPQHF
>TRBV7-9|TRBD2|TRBJ2-7|few
TGTGCCAGCAGCCTCCTAGCGGGACTCGAGCAGTACTTC
CASSLLAGLEQYF
>TRBV7-6|.|TRBJ1-1|few
TGTGCCAGCAGCTTAGGGTTCGGCCCGAACACTGAAGCTTTCTTT
CASSLGFGPNTEAFF
>TRBV4-1|.|TRBJ2-4|many
TGCGCCAGCAGCCAAGATCGGAGGAACATTCAGTACTTC
CASSQDRRNIQYF
>TRBV19|TRBD1|TRBJ1-1|few
TGTGCCAGTAGTACCCGACAGGGGAGTCCGGCCACTGAAGCTTTCTTT
CASSTRQGSPATEAFF
>TRBV28|TRBD1|TRBJ2-1|many
TGTGCCAGCAGTGCGAATCGGGACAGGGGGCTAGGTGAGCAGTTCTTC
CASSANRDRGLGEQFF
>TRBV2|.|TRBJ2-2|.
TGTGCCAGCGTTCGGTCCCAAGGCAGCACCGGGGAGCTGTTTTTT
CASVRSQGSTGELFF
>TRBV7-3|.|TRBJ1-1|few
TGTGCCAGCAGCTTAATGAGCGCAGGCGGGTACACTGAAGCTTTCTTT
CASSLMSAGGYTEAFF
>TRBV6-5|.|TRBJ1-1|.
TGTGCCAGCAGCTACCGAGGGACACTGAACACTGAAGCTTTCTTT
CASSYRGTLNTEAFF
>TRBV11-3|.|TRBJ2-5|few
TGTGCCAGCTCCGGAGGGGGCCTGAAAGAGACCCAGTACTTC
CASSGGGLKETQYF
>TRBV5-5|.|TRBJ2-5|few
TGTGCCAGCAGCTTGGGACGGAGGATTCAAGAGACCCAGTACTTC
CASSLGRRIQETQYF
>TRBV6-2/TRBV6-3|.|TRBJ2-2|.
TGTGCCAGCAACCTCCCCACATATGACAGTCTTAACACCGGGGAGCTGTTTTTT
CASNLPTYDSLNTGELFF
>TRBV20-1|.|TRBJ2-3|.
TGCAGTGCTAGGGTCCCAGGGACCTCTAGCACAGATACGCAGTATTTT
CSARVPGTSSTDTQYF
>TRBV4-2|.|TRBJ2-7|few
TGTGCCAGCAGCCAAGATAGCAGCGGAACCTACGAGCAGTACTTC
CASSQDSSGTYEQYF
>TRBV29-1|TRBD2|TRBJ2-1|.
TGCAGCGTTGATCAGAGCGGGGTCTACAATGAGCAGTTCTTC
CSVDQSGVYNEQFF
>TRBV12-3/TRBV12-4|.|TRBJ1-1|few
TGTGCCAGCAGTTTAAGGAGGATGAACACTGAAGCTTTCTTT
CASSLRRMNTEAFF
>TRBV12-3/TRBV12-4|TRBD1|TRBJ2-7|few
TGTGCCAGCAGTTTCGGGACAGGGTTTTCCGAGCAGTACTTC
CASSFGTGFSEQYF
>TRBV6-5|TRBD2|TRBJ2-1|few
TGTGCCAGCAGTTACCCGGGGAGGGAGTTCTTC
CASSYPGREFF
>TRBV20-1|.|TRBJ2-1|few
TGCAGTGCTAGTCTAGCGCGCTACAATGAGCAGTTCTTC
CSASLARYNEQFF
>TRBV28|TRBD2|TRBJ2-1|.
TGTGCCAGCAGTTCACCGGGACTAGCCCCGCTACGAGAGCAGTTCTTC
CASSSPGLAPLREQFF
>TRBV3-1|TRBD1|TRBJ2-3|.
TGTGCCAGCAGCCGAAACGACAGGGTACCGTATTTT
CASSRNDRVPYF
>TRBV12-3/TRBV12-4|TRBD1|TRBJ2-4|few
TGTGCCAGCAGTTTAGTTGAGGGGGCGAGAAACATTCAGTACTTC
CASSLVEGARNIQYF
>TRBV28|.|TRBJ2-4|.
TGTGCCAGCAGTTTTCGGGGGGCTGCCAAAAACATTCAGTACTTC
CASSFRGAAKNIQYF
>TRBV16|.|TRBJ2-7|.
TGTGCCAGCAGCCAATCGCCGTCTGGGGAGTACGAGCAGTACTTC
CASSQSPSGEYEQYF
>TRBV6-5|TRBD1|TRBJ1-5|few
TGTGCCAGCAGTTACTTTGGAACAAAGACAGGGGGAAGTCAGCCCCAGCATTTT
CASSYFGTKTGGSQPQHF
>TRBV19|.|TRBJ1-5|few
TGTGCCAGTAGCCCGGTCGTTTTGGGCAATCAGCCCCAGCATTTT
CASSPVVLGNQPQHF
>TRBV5-8|.|TRBJ2-3|.
TGTGCCAGCAGCTCGGACAGGGAGGGTTTGGCAGATACGCAGTATTTT
CASSSDREGLADTQYF
>TRBV19|.|TRBJ2-6|few
TGTGCCAGTATGCATGGAACCGGGGCCAACGTCCTGACTTTC
CASMHGTGANVLTF
>TRBV28|.|TRBJ1-1|many
TGTGCCAGCAGTTTACACCACATGAACACTGAAGCTTTCTTT
CASSLHHMNTEAFF
>TRBV12-3/TRBV12-4|TRBD1|TRBJ1-5|few
TGTGCCAGCAGCCTCTCCGGGGACAGTCTAGTTCAGCCCCAGCATTTT
CASSLSGDSLVQPQHF
>TRBV12-3/TRBV12-4|TRBD1|TRBJ2-1|many
TGTGCCAGCAGCTGGTCCGGGACAGGGAGCAATGAGCAGTTCTTC
CASSWSGTGSNEQFF
>TRBV6-1|TRBD2|TRBJ2-3|.
TGTGCCAGCAGGCCAGCGGGAGCCACAGATACGCAGTATTTT
CASRPAGATDTQYF
>TRBV6-5|TRBD2|TRBJ2-7|.
TGTGCCAGCAGTTACTCGAAGGCCGGGACTAGCGGGAGCGAGCAGTACTTC
CASSYSKAGTSGSEQYF
>TRBV20-1|.|TRBJ1-2|many
TGCAGTGCAACTTCCGGGTCTGGGGCCTATGGCTACACCTTC
CSATSGSGAYGYTF
>TRBV7-2|.|TRBJ2-5|few
TGTGCCAGCAGCTTAGGGGGTCTATATCAAGAGACCCAGTACTTC
CASSLGGLYQETQYF
>TRBV20-1|.|TRBJ2-1|.
TGCAGTGCTGAACCGTACAGGGCGAGCTCCTACAATGAGCAGTTCTTC
CSAEPYRASSYNEQFF
>TRBV30|.|TRBJ2-1|.
TGTGCCGGGCTGGCGAGCGCCCGAAGGAATGAGCAGTTCTTC
CAGLASARRNEQFF
>TRBV24-1|TRBD2|TRBJ2-1|many
TGTGCCACCAGTGACCCCGGGCTAGCGGGAGTTCAGGAGCAGTTCTTC
CATSDPGLAGVQEQFF
>TRBV6-6|.|TRBJ2-7|.
TGTGCCACCACCGGGCCCCCAAACGAAGAGCAGTACTTC
CATTGPPNEEQYF
>TRBV3-1|.|TRBJ1-2|many
TGTGCCAGCAGCCAGAGGACAGTACCTCTAGGCTACACCTTC
CASSQRTVPLGYTF
>TRBV5-1|TRBD2|TRBJ2-1|many
TGCGCCAGCAGGCGAGCGGGAGGGCCGGGGGATGAGCAGTTCTTC
CASRRAGGPGDEQFF
>TRBV7-6|TRBD2|TRBJ2-5|few
TGTGCCAGCAGCTTAGCTCCTAGCGGGAGAATTGAGACCCAGTACTTC
CASSLAPSGRIETQYF
>TRBV14|.|TRBJ2-1|.
TGTGCCAGATATAGAGGAACAGCCCCGTTCAATGAGCAGTTCTTC
CARYRGTAPFNEQFF
>TRBV29-1|.|TRBJ1-4|few
TGCAGCGTTGAAGATCTGAAGATGGGGGAAAAACTGTTTTTT
CSVEDLKMGEKLFF
>TRBV18|TRBD2|TRBJ2-1|.
TGTGCCAGCTCCCTTATAGCGGGAGGGGATTACAATGAGCAGTTCTTC
CASSLIAGGDYNEQFF
>TRBV24-1|.|TRBJ1-5|many
TGTGCCACCAGTAGGGTCCCGGCCGATAGCAATCAGCCCCAGCATTTT
CATSRVPADSNQPQHF
>TRBV12-3/TRBV12-4|.|TRBJ1-2|many
TGTGCCAGCAGTTTGGGCGGGGAGAGGTTAGGTTATGGCTACACCTTC
CASSLGGERLGYGYTF
>TRBV20-1|.|TRBJ2-7|many
TGCAGTGCCGACGGAGGGAAGAGCTCCTACGAGCAGTACTTC
CSADGGKSSYEQYF
>TRBV4-1|TRBD1|TRBJ2-2|few
TGCGCCAGCAGCCCGGGACAGCTAAAGAACACCGGGGAGCTGTTTTTT
CASSPGQLKNTGELFF
>TRBV12-3/TRBV12-4|TRBD2|TRBJ2-2|.
TGTGCCAGCATCCTTGCGGGGGGGACCGGGGAGCTGTTTTTT
CASILAGGTGELFF
>TRBV20-1|.|TRBJ2-5|few
TGCAGTGCTATGGCCCCCCGGGGGACCCAGTACTTC
CSAMAPRGTQYF
>TRBV19|.|TRBJ2-7|.
TGTGCCAGTAGTGCCCGGACAAATTCCTACGAGCAGTACTTC
CASSARTNSYEQYF
>TRBV12-3/TRBV12-4|.|TRBJ1-5|many
TGTGCCAGCAAAAGGCAGCACAATCAGCCCCAGCATTTT
CASKRQHNQPQHF
>TRBV6-6|.|TRBJ1-6|.
TGTGCCAGCAGTTACGGGAATAATTCACCCCTCCACTTT
CASSYGNNSPLHF
>TRBV7-3|TRBD2|TRBJ2-5|.
TGTGCCAGCAGCCCAGGGACTAGCGGGAGGATTGAAGAGACCCAGTACTTC
CASSPGTSGRIEETQYF
>TRBV3-1|.|TRBJ2-7|few
TGTGCCAGCAGCCAATTAGGCCGCGCAATATACGAGCAGTACTTC
CASSQLGRAIYEQYF
>TRBV4-2|TRBD1|TRBJ1-1|few
TGTGCCAGCAGCCAAGAAGTGGGGACAGGGGCGATCGCTGAAGCTTTCTTT
CASSQEVGTGAIAEAFF
>TRBV13|TRBD1|TRBJ2-7|few
TGTGCCAGCAGCTTCGGCGGGACAGGGTCGGACGAGCAGTACTTC
CASSFGGTGSDEQYF